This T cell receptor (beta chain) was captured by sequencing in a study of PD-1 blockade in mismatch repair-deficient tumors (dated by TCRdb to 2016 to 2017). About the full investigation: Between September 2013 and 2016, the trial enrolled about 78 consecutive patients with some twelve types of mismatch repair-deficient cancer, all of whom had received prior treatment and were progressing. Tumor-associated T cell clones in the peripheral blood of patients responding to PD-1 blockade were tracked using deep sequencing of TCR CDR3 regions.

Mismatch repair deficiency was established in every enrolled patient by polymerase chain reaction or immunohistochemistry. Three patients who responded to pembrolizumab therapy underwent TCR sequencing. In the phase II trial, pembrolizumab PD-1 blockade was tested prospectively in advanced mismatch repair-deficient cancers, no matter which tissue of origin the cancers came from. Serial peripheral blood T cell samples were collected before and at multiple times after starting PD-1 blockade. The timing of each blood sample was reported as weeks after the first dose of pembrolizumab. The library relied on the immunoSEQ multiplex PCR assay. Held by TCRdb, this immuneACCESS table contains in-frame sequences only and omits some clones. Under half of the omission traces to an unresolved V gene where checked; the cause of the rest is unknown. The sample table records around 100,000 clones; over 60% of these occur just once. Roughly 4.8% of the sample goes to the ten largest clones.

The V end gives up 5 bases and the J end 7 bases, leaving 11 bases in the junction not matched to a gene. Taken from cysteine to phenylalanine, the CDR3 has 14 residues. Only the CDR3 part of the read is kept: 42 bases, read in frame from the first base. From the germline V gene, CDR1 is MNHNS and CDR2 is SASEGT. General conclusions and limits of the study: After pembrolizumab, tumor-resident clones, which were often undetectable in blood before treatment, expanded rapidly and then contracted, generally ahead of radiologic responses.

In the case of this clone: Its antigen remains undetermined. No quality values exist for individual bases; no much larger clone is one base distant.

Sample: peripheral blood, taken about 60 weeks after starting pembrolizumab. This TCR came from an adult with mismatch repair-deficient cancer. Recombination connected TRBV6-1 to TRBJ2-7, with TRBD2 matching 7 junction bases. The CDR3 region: CASSRTSTSAEQYF. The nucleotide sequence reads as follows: TGTGCCAGCAGTAGAACCTCAACTAGCGCTGAGCAGTACTTC.